Below are 20 T cell receptor beta chains sequenced from a single sample in a study of shared clonotypes between healthy human individuals. Produced via immunoSEQ multiplex PCR; TCRdb's table is partial and in-frame only. The sample yields approximately 940,000 clones, around three quarters seen once. The sequencing sample was made of memory CD4+ T cells sorted from blood. Subset given: CD45RA-negative fraction. The receptors come from a man aged 18 to 30 in good health.

The chain joins TRBV28 to TRBJ2-3, with TRBD2 matching 10 bases. The CDR3 runs to 14 residues. V was pared by 9 bases and J by 5 bases, with 8 bases of the junction left unmatched. CDR1 and CDR2 from the germline V gene are MDHEN and SYDVKM. The CDR3 DNA follows: TGTGCCAGTTTTACTAGCGGGACCGGAGATACGCAGTATTTT. This sequence encodes CASFTSGTGDTQYF.

This chain uses TRBV10-3 with TRBJ2-2; tentative D call: TRBD2 (6 bases). Germline V CDR1 and CDR2: ENHRY, SYGVKD. There are 12 residues in the CDR3. The CDR3 nucleotides read TGTGCTAGCGGAAAGGGCACCGGGGAGCTGTTTTTT. Its translation is CASGKGTGELFF.

The chain has TRBV6-1 and TRBJ2-7; D gene ambiguous. CDR1 is MNHNS and CDR2 is SASEGT in the germline V gene. V lost 4 bases and J 0 bases, leaving 13 bases between the germline ends. The CDR3 has 15 amino acids. For the CDR3, the DNA is TGTGCCAGCAGTGTTAGCAGGTCTAGCTCCTACGAGCAGTACTTC. Encoded protein: CASSVSRSSSYEQYF.

The chain joins TRBV7-2 to TRBJ2-5; 7 positions match TRBD2. Germline V CDR1 and CDR2: SGHTA, FQGNSA. V lost 7 bases and J lost 2; bases outside the gene matches: 10. This CDR3 region has 15 residues. The CDR3 DNA sequence: TGTGCCAGCACAACTAGCGACGGGGCACAAGAGACCCAGTACTTC. It specifies CASTTSDGAQETQYF.

The genes are TRBV7-6 and TRBJ2-5; the match to TRBD1 covers 8 bases. The CDR3 contains 13 residues. The V gene's germline CDR1 is SGHVS and CDR2 FNYEAQ. Trimming cost V 4 bases and J 3 bases; bases outside gene matches: 1. The CDR3 loop reads CASSWTGKETQYF. The CDR3 bases are TGTGCCAGCAGCTGGACAGGGAAAGAGACCCAGTACTTC.

The V call is TRBV7-2, the J call TRBJ2-7, with D uncertain. Per the germline V gene, CDR1 is SGHTA and CDR2 is FQGNSA. Trimming stripped 1 base from V and 2 bases from J, with 9 bases between. The CDR3 is made up of 14 amino acids. The CDR3 region is CASSLGPVAYEQYF. The CDR3 nucleotides read TGTGCCAGCAGCTTAGGTCCAGTCGCCTACGAGCAGTACTTC.

This clone was seen a few times. The CDR3 DNA reads TGTGCCAGCAGTGATCGTCCGGGGAACACCGGGGAGCTGTTTTTT. Amino acids: CASSDRPGNTGELFF. V usage is TRBV6-4 and J usage is TRBJ2-2, with no clear D. This CDR3 has 15 amino acids. V was clipped by 3 bases and J by 1 base, with 9 bases between them. Germline CDR1 and CDR2: MRHNA and SNTAGT.

As concerns this clone: Just one base apart from a much larger clone, this may be a read error. Other DNA sequences in the same sample also yield this CDR3. The chain has TRBV28 and TRBJ1-2, with a weak D call TRBD1 (5 bases). CDR3 length: 14 residues. Germline CDR1 is MDHEN and CDR2 is SYDVKM. V lost 0 bases and J 0 bases, leaving 5 bases between the germline ends. CDR3: CASSLWGPNYGYTF. DNA for the CDR3: TGTGCCAGCAGTTTATGGGGGCCTAACTATGGCTACACCTTC.

This clone was recorded once. At one end the junction does not follow the germline gene, possibly because of a read error. This sequence joins TRBV7-9 and TRBJ2-7; D may be TRBD1 (6 bases). CDR3 length: 13 amino acids. From germline, CDR1 is SEHNR and CDR2 FQNEAQ (reference sequence). The CDR3 sequence is CASSRRRVTGCGF. The CDR3 DNA reads TGTGCCAGCAGCCGCAGGCGGGTTACAGGGTGCGGCTTC. Complete variable domain (other parts from reference TRBV7-9 and TRBJ2-7): DTGVSQNPRHKITKRGQNVTFRCDPISEHNRLYWYRQTLGQGPEFLTYFQNEAQLEKSRLLSDRFSAERPKGSFSTLEIQRTEQGDSAMYLCASSRRRVTGCGFGPGTRLTVT.

Only one count was recorded for this clone. The chain has TRBV7-9 and TRBJ1-2; 9 bases are shared with TRBD1. Germline V gene data show CDR1 as SEHNR and CDR2 as FQNEAQ (reference sequence). There are 13 residues in the CDR3. J lost 5 bases, V lost 5 bases, and 3 bases had no gene match. This chain's CDR3 is CASSGDRAYGYTF. The CDR3 DNA is TGTGCCAGCAGCGGGGACAGGGCGTATGGCTACACCTTC.

This chain joins TRBV5-1 and TRBJ1-1, with TRBD1 identical over 8 bases. CDR1 is SGHRS, CDR2 YFSETQ, per germline. This CDR3 region has 14 residues. J was trimmed by 4 bases and V by 4 bases; bases with no gene match: 6. DNA of the CDR3: TGCGCCAGCAGCGGTAATACAGGGGGCACTGAAGCTTTCTTT. Its translation: CASSGNTGGTEAFF. The complete variable domain, with remaining parts taken from reference TRBV5-1 and TRBJ1-1, reads KAGVTQTPRYLIKTRGQQVTLSCSPISGHRSVSWYQQTPGQGLQFLFEYFSETQRNKGNFPGRFSGRQFSNSRSEMNVSTLELGDSALYLCASSGNTGGTEAFFGQGTRLTVV.

This clone was observed once. Written as DNA, the CDR3 is TGTGCCAGCACCGCCGGACAGGGGGTGTTGCCCCAGCATTTT. Translation gives CASTAGQGVLPQHF. The chain employs TRBV6-5 and TRBJ1-5, with TRBD1 matching over 10 bases. The CDR3 runs 14 residues. V was clipped by 7 bases and J by 9 bases; unmatched bases: 9. Germline CDR1 MNHEY, CDR2 SVGAGI.

The gene calls are TRBV30 and TRBJ1-2; 8 bases match TRBD1. After removal of 8 bases from V and 1 base from J, the junction contained 12 bases not matched to a gene. The CDR3 runs 15 residues. Germline lookup yields CDR1 GTSNPN and CDR2 SVGIG (reference sequence). The CDR3 DNA is TGTGCCGGCGGACAGGGATCCTCCCTTAACTATGGCTACACCTTC. Its translation is CAGGQGSSLNYGYTF.

This clone was counted many times. The J gene is TRBJ1-5, the V gene TRBV2; D is perhaps TRBD1 (5 bases). The CDR3 has 16 amino acids. Germline lookup yields CDR1 SNHLY and CDR2 FYNNEI. Trimming cost V 3 bases and J 0 bases, with 12 bases left between them. CDR3 sequence reads: CASSDGWGFSNQPQHF. Here the CDR3 DNA reads TGTGCCAGCAGTGATGGTTGGGGGTTTAGCAATCAGCCCCAGCATTTT. The full variable domain, in which reference TRBV2 and TRBJ1-5 provide the parts outside the CDR3, is EPEVTQTPSHQVTQMGQEVILRCVPISNHLYFYWYRQILGQKVEFLVSFYNNEISEKSEIFDDQFSVERPDGSNFTLKIRSTKLEDSAMYFCASSDGWGFSNQPQHFGDGTRLSIL.

The chain joins TRBV6-6 to TRBJ2-3, with TRBD1 matching over 7 bases. Germline values: CDR1 MNHNY, CDR2 SVGAGI (reference sequence). With V trimmed by 6 bases and J by 0 bases, 9 bases remained unmatched. This CDR3 has 16 amino acids. The CDR3 reads CASRDWGQRSTDTQYF. The CDR3 bases are TGTGCCAGCAGGGACTGGGGACAGAGAAGCACAGATACGCAGTATTTT.

The chain recombines TRBV18 with TRBJ2-7; tentatively, D is TRBD1 (5 bases). The germline V and J ends were trimmed by 3 bases and 7 bases, with 13 bases remaining between them. Germline V gene lookup returns CDR1 KGHSH and CDR2 LQKENI. CDR3 length: 13 residues. The CDR3 spells CASSPGGAWEQYF. The CDR3 region has the DNA TGTGCCAGCTCACCCGGTGGGGCCTGGGAGCAGTACTTC.

This chain joins TRBV5-1 and TRBJ2-7; tentative D call: TRBD2 (6 bases). V lost 0 bases, J lost 3 bases, and 13 bases lay in between. Germline V gives CDR1 SGHRS, CDR2 YFSETQ. The CDR3 length is 15 residues. CDR3 protein: CASSLATSRNYEQYF. As DNA, the CDR3 is TGCGCCAGCAGCTTGGCTACTAGCAGAAACTACGAGCAGTACTTC. Together with reference TRBV5-1 and TRBJ2-7, the CDR3 gives the full variable domain: KAGVTQTPRYLIKTRGQQVTLSCSPISGHRSVSWYQQTPGQGLQFLFEYFSETQRNKGNFPGRFSGRQFSNSRSEMNVSTLELGDSALYLCASSLATSRNYEQYFGPGTRLTVT.

This clone occurred a few times. V is TRBV6-6 and J is TRBJ2-2; D is ambiguous. Germline loops: CDR1 MNHNY, CDR2 SVGAGI (reference sequence). V was cut by 5 bases and J by 2 bases, with 9 bases left in between. This CDR3 has 14 amino acids. The CDR3 loop reads CASSQAVNTGELFF. The CDR3 bases are TGTGCCAGCAGTCAGGCGGTTAACACCGGGGAGCTGTTTTTT.

This clone appeared a few times. At the DNA level, this CDR3 is encoded by other sequences in the same sample as well. The J gene is TRBJ1-5, the V gene TRBV30; perhaps TRBD1 as D (6 bases). The CDR3 extends over 13 amino acids. CDR1 is GTSNPN and CDR2 is SVGIG in the germline V gene (reference sequence). Trimming removed 1 base from V and 7 bases from J, with 11 bases in between. CDR3 bases: TGTGCCTGGAGTGGTCAGGGGTCCCAGCCCCAGCATTTT. It specifies CAWSGQGSQPQHF.

The chain has TRBV7-9 and TRBJ2-3, with 14 bases identical to TRBD2. The V gene end was trimmed by 4 bases and the J gene end by 5 bases; junction bases not matched to a gene: 8. Germline CDR1 reads SEHNR; CDR2 reads FQNEAQ (reference sequence). The CDR3 totals 17 residues. CDR3 in amino acids: CASSSLGLAGAKDTQYF. The DNA for the CDR3 is TGTGCCAGCAGCTCCCTGGGACTAGCGGGGGCAAAAGATACGCAGTATTTT.